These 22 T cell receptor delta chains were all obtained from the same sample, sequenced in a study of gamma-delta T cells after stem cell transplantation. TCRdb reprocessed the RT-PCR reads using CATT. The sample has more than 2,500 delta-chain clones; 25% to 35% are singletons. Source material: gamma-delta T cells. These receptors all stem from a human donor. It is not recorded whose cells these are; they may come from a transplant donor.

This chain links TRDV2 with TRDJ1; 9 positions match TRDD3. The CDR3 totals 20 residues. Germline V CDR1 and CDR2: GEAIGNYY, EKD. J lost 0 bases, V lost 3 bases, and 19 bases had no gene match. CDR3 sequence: CACDAVISLGDQAHTDKLIF. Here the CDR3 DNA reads TGTGCCTGTGACGCCGTTATTTCGCTGGGGGATCAAGCCCACACCGATAAACTCATCTTT.

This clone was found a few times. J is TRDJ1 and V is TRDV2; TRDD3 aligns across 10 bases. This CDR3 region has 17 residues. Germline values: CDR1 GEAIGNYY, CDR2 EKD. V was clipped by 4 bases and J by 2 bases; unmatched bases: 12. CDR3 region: CACDDLLGDPWTDKLIF. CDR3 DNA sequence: TGTGCCTGTGATGACTTACTGGGGGATCCGTGGACCGATAAACTCATCTTT.

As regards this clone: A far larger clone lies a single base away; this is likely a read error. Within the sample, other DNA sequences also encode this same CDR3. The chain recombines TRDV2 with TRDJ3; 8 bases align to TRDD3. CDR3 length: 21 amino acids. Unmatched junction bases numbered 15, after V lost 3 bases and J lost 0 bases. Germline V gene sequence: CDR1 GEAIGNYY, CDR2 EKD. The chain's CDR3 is CACDPLLWDTGSSWDTRQMFF. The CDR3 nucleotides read TGTGCCTGTGACCCACTGCTGTGGGATACGGGGAGCTCCTGGGACACCCGACAGATGTTTTTC.

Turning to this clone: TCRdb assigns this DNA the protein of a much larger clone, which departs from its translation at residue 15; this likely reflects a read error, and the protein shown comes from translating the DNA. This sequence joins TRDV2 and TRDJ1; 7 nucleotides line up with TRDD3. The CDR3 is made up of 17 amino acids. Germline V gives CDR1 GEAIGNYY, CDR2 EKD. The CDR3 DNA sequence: TGTGCCTGTGACACCGCTGGGGGTCCCGAGTACACCGATAAACCCATCTTT. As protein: CACDTAGGPEYTDKPIF.

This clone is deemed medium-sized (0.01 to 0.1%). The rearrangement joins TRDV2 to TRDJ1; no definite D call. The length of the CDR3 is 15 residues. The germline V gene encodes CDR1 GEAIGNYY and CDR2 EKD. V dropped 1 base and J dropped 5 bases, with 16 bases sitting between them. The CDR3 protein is CACDTVARTGDKLIF. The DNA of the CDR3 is TGTGCCTGTGACACGGTGGCCCGAACCGGTGATAAACTCATCTTT.

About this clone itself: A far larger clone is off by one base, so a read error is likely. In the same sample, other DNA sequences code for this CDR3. CDR3 nucleotides: TGTGCCTGTGACAGTGTACTGCTCAAGGCTGATAAACTCATCTTT. It yields the protein CACDSVLLKADKLIF. J is TRDJ1 and V is TRDV2; the D is unclear. This CDR3 spans 15 amino acids. The germline gives CDR1 GEAIGNYY, CDR2 EKD. Trimming took off 2 bases at V and 5 bases at J, with 17 bases between the two ends.

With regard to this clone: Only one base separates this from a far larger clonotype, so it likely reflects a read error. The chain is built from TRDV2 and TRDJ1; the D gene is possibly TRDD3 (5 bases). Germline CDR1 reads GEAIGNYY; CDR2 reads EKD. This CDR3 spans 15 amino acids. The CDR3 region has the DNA TGTGCCTGTGACACCGTGGGGCCGTACACCGATAAACGCATCTTT. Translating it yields CACDTVGPYTDKRIF.

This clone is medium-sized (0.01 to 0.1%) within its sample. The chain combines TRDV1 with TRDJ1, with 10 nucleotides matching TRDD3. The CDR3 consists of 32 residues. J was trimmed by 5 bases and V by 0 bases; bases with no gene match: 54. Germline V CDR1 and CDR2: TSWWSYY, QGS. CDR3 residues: CALGELRDNFLRQAGWGIQESMAPPDGDKLIF. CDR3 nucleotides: TGTGCTCTTGGGGAACTGAGGGACAATTTCCTACGGCAGGCAGGGTGGGGGATACAAGAATCGATGGCCCCTCCAGATGGAGATAAACTCATCTTT.

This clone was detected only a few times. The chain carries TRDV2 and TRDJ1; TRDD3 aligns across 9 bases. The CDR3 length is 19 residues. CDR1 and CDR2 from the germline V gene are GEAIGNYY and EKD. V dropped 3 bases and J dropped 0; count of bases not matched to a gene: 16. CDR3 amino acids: CACDAVVLGDPLYTDKLIF. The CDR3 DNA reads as TGTGCCTGTGACGCCGTTGTACTGGGGGACCCCCTGTACACCGATAAACTCATCTTT.

The CDR3 DNA is TGTGCCTGTGTCGAACTGGGGGATAAGTCGGAACTCATCTTT. This encodes CACVELGDKSELIF. The rearrangement joins TRDV2 to TRDJ1; 11 bases align to TRDD3. Trimming took 5 bases from V and 9 from J; bases not matched to a gene: 10. The CDR3 sequence is 14 residues long. Germline CDR1 reads GEAIGNYY; CDR2 reads EKD.

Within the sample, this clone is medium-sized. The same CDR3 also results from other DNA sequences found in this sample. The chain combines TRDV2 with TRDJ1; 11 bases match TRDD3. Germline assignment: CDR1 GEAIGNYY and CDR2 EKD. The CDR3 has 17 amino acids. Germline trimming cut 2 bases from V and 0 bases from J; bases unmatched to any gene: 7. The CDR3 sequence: CACDSLGDTRYTDKLIF. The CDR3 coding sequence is TGTGCCTGTGACAGTCTGGGGGATACTAGGTACACCGATAAACTCATCTTT.

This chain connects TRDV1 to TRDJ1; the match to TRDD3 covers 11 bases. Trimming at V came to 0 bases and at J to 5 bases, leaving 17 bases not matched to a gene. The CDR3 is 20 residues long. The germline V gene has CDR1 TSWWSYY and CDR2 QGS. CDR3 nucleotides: TGTGCTCTTGGGGAACTCGATACCTATCCCCTGGGGGATACAAGGGATAAACTCATCTTT. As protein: CALGELDTYPLGDTRDKLIF.

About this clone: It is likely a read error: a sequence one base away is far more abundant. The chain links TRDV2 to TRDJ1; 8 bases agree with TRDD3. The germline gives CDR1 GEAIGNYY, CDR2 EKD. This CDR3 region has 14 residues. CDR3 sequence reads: CACVVLGADDKLTF. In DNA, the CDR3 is TGTGCCTGTGTCGTACTGGGGGCCGACGATAAACTCACCTTT.

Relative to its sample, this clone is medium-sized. This CDR3 is CACDTVMLGDTGTDKLIF. Written as DNA, the CDR3 is TGTGCCTGTGACACCGTAATGCTGGGGGATACGGGCACCGATAAACTCATCTTT. The chain links TRDV2 to TRDJ1, with 12 bases fitting TRDD3. CDR3 length: 18 amino acids. J lost 1 base, V lost 0 bases, and 8 bases had no gene match. In germline, CDR1 is GEAIGNYY, CDR2 EKD.

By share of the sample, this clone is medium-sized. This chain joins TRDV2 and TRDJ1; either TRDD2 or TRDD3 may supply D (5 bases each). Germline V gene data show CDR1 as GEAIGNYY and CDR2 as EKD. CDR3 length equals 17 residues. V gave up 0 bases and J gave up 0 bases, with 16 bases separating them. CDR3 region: CACDTVGPPSNTDKLIF. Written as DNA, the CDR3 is TGTGCCTGTGACACCGTGGGGCCGCCTTCTAACACCGATAAACTCATCTTT.

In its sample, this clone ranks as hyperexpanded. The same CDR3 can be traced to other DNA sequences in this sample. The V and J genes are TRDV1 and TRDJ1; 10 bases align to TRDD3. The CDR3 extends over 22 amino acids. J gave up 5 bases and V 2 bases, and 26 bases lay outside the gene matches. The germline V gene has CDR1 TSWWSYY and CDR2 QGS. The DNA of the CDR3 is TGTGCTCTTGGGGAAAGTCCTTCCCCCCGTCGGTGGGGGATACCCCGCGGGGATAAACTCATCTTT. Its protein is CALGESPSPRRWGIPRGDKLIF.

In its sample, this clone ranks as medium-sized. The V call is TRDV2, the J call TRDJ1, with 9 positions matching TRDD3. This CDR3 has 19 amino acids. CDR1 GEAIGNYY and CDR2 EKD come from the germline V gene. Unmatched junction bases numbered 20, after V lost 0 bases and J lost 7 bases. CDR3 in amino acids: CACDTLANPWSLGDGKLIF. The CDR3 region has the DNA TGTGCCTGTGACACCCTGGCAAATCCATGGTCGCTGGGGGATGGTAAACTCATCTTT.

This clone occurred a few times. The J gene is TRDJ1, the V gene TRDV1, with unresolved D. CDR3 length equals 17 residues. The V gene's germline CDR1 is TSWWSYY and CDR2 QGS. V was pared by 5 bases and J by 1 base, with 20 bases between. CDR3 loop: CALGSTRLEGPTDKLIF. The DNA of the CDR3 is TGTGCTCTTGGGTCCACCCGTTTGGAGGGCCCCACCGATAAACTCATCTTT.

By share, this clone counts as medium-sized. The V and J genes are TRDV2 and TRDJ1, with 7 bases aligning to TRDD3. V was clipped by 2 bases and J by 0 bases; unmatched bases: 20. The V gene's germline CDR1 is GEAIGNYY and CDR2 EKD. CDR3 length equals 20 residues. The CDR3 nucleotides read TGTGCCTGTGACAGCGTGGCCGGGGATATTGGAGTCCAGTACACCGATAAACTCATCTTT. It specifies CACDSVAGDIGVQYTDKLIF.

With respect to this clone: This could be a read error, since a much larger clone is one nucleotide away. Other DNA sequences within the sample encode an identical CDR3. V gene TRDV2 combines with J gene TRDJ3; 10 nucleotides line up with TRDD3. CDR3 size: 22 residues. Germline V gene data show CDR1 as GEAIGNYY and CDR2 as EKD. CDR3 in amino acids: CACDTVPKGDTQQSWDTRQMFF. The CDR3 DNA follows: TGCGCCTGTGACACCGTCCCGAAGGGGGATACGCAACAGTCCTGGGACACCCGACAGATGTTTTTC.

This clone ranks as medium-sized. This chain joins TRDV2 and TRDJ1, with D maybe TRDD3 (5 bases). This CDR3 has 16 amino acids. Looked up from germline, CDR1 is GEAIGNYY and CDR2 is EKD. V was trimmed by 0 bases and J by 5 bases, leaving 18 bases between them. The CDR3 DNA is TGTGCCTGTGACACCGTGGATAGGGCCATAGGGGATAAACTCATCTTT. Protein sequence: CACDTVDRAIGDKLIF.

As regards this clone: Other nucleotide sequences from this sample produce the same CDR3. The CDR3 coding sequence is TGTGCCTGTGACACGCTGGGGGATACGTACACCGATAAACTCATCTTT. Translation gives CACDTLGDTYTDKLIF. The chain carries TRDV2 and TRDJ1; 12 bases are a match to TRDD3. Germline V gives CDR1 GEAIGNYY, CDR2 EKD. This CDR3 spans 16 amino acids. Trimming at V came to 1 base and at J to 0 bases, leaving 2 bases not matched to a gene.